This T cell receptor (beta chain) was identified in a study of T cell responses to AZD1222 COVID-19 vaccine (dated by TCRdb to about 2021). Looking at the study overall: AZD1222 recipients whose second dose came at about 4 weeks and those whose second dose came at about 12 weeks were combined into one group, since spike-specific TCR depth and breadth did not differ between the two schedules. A total of under 250 trial participants underwent TCR sequencing, of whom nearly 210 had received two doses of AZD1222 and 26 had received two doses of the MenACWY control vaccine. Trial participants were enrolled into age subgroups of 18-55, 56-69 and 70-plus years, which contained 148, 28 and 57 TCR-sequenced participants, respectively. The investigation overall reported the following: Because no day 14 peak-response samples were available, repertoires were characterized only after the peak T cell response. Conclusions about previously exposed vaccinees are limited because only six or seven AZD1222 recipients were SARS-CoV-2 seropositive at baseline. Reportedly, almost half of the unique spike-specific TCRs recognized epitopes lying outside the regions that are mutated in the B.1.351 and B.1.1.7 variants. Participants were mostly white British, with more females than males. The authors suggested clonal diversity may have been underestimated. After two AZD1222 doses, both the breadth and the depth of spike-specific TCRs were significantly higher than at day 0 and than in MenACWY recipients. In the small 56-69-year group, the increase in depth fell short of significance, most likely because of low power. Vaccine-associated CD4 TCRs spanned the whole spike protein, with dominant responses in regions 160-218 and 743-854.

For CDR1 and CDR2, the germline V gene lists MNHEY and SVGEGT. The CDR3 runs 16 residues from the cysteine to the phenylalanine. The sequence is cut down to CDR3 DNA, 48 bases in frame from base 1. Deletion took 6 bases off V and 5 bases off J, with a span of 22 bases between the germline ends. A note on this clone: It has no known antigen specificity. The record has no base qualities; no much larger clone is one base away.

The time point label here, explained by the study, means: baseline before first vaccination. Vaccinee samples were obtained from the UK trials COV001 and COV002, which included a single-blind randomized controlled phase 2/3 trial of AZD1222 (ChAdOx1 nCoV-19) in healthy adults. Trial participant PBMC samples were collected at day 0 and day 28 after the second dose for TCRbeta chain sequencing. The CDR3 regions of human TCRbeta chains were analyzed by immunosequencing. In the authors' own workflow: Repertoire TCRs were checked for matches against a reference library of SARS-CoV-2-specific TCRs that had been generated using the MIRA antigen-specificity platform. Breadth meant the fraction of unique TCRs that were SARS-CoV-2-associated, whereas depth meant the fraction of total T cells that were SARS-CoV-2-associated. Using the MIRA data, each spike-specific TCR was mapped to the spike region that the TCR reacts to and placed in a CD4 or CD8 class. Log10-transformed breadth and depth values were compared by one-way ANOVA with Sidak's multiple comparisons tests. TCRdb took this table from immuneACCESS and kept in-frame rearrangements with V and J called. Such tables lack part of the clones; where checked against another copy, unresolved V genes explain under half of the gap, and the rest is unexplained. The DNA gave D and trimming, while V, J and clone size come from that table. The sample contains under 200,000 clones, about nine tenths of them found a single time. The top ten hold more than 5.5% of the sample.

The sequencing here drew on peripheral blood, taken on day 0 of AZD1222 vaccination. Recombination joined TRBV6-2 or TRBV6-3 with TRBJ2-5, with the D gene not confidently named. The sequence came from an adult in good health. The CDR3 sequence is CASSPYSGPQAETQYF. The sequence in DNA is TGTGCCAGCAGCCCGTATTCCGGGCCCCAAGCGGAGACCCAGTACTTC.